Listed below are T cell receptor beta chains from one sample, sequenced in a study of regulatory T cells in long-lasting Graves disease. Via MiXCR, TCRdb re-called the multiplex PCR reads, giving one row per CDR3 protein. The sample lists hundreds of thousands of distinct CDR3 sequences, less than 15% occurring once. The data also belong to a second study, concerning T cells in Graves' hyperthyroidism and ophthalmopathy.

This specimen was peripheral blood mononuclear cells (PBMCs), taken at new diagnosis, from a patient treated with antithyroid drugs. Every receptor here comes from a man under 40 with Graves disease. Both conserved end residues are part of each CDR3. A D gene is named only where the DNA matches it firmly. Clone size, where shown, is once, few, many, or a class for clones that have expanded.

CDR3aa | CDR3nt | j_gene | d_gene | v_gene | abundance | len
CASSQSPSQAKNIQYF | TGTGCCAGCAGCCAATCACCTAGCCAAGCCAAAAACATTCAGTACTTC | TRBJ2-4 | NA | TRBV3-1 | many | 16
CASSQDPKRGTEAFF | TGTGCCAGCAGCCAAGATCCCAAACGAGGGACTGAAGCTTTCTTT | TRBJ1-1 | NA | TRBV4-2 | few | 15
CASSPRSGTSGRNEQYF | TGTGCCAGCTCACCACGGTCCGGGACTAGCGGGAGAAACGAGCAGTACTTC | TRBJ2-7 | TRBD2 | TRBV18 | few | 17
CASSLVREQHIQYF | TGTGCCAGCAGCTTAGTACGGGAGCAACACATTCAGTACTTC | TRBJ2-4 | NA | TRBV11-2 | few | 14
CASRRGGGTYEQYF | TGTGCCAGCAGGAGGGGGGGAGGAACCTACGAGCAGTACTTC | TRBJ2-7 | NA | TRBV27 | NA | 14
CASSSLTGPYEQYF | TGCGCCAGCAGCTCTCTGACAGGTCCCTACGAGCAGTACTTC | TRBJ2-7 | NA | TRBV5-1 | few | 14
CSASGAGDAYEQYF | TGCAGTGCTAGCGGTGCGGGAGACGCCTACGAGCAGTACTTC | TRBJ2-7 | TRBD2 | TRBV20-1 | many | 14
CASSLYRDAEQYF | TGCGCCAGCAGCCTTTACAGGGACGCCGAGCAGTACTTC | TRBJ2-7 | NA | TRBV5-1 | many | 13
CASSWDRLYGYTF | TGTGCCAGCAGTTGGGACAGGCTATATGGCTACACCTTC | TRBJ1-2 | TRBD1 | TRBV7-2 | many | 13
CASRFTTAGEQFF | TGTGCCAGCAGATTCACGACTGCGGGTGAGCAGTTCTTC | TRBJ2-1 | NA | TRBV7-9 | many | 13
CASSSQGEDEQYF | TGTGCCAGCAGTTCTCAGGGGGAGGACGAGCAGTACTTC | TRBJ2-7 | NA | TRBV7-8 | NA | 13
CASSPGGTRFYNEQFF | TGTGCCAGCAGCCCGGGCGGGACTAGATTTTACAATGAGCAGTTCTTC | TRBJ2-1 | TRBD2 | TRBV11-1 | many | 16
CSGQGASTYEQYF | TGCAGCGGGCAGGGGGCTTCCACCTACGAGCAGTACTTC | TRBJ2-7 | TRBD1 | TRBV29-1 | many | 13
CSARTEIYNEQFF | TGCAGTGCTAGGACTGAGATTTACAATGAGCAGTTCTTC | TRBJ2-1 | NA | TRBV20-1 | many | 13
CAGSCEQFF | TGCGCCGGCAGTTGTGAGCAGTTCTTC | TRBJ2-1 | NA | TRBV5-1 | many | 9
CSLTPGQDTQYF | TGCAGTCTGACCCCGGGACAGGATACGCAGTATTTT | TRBJ2-3 | TRBD1 | TRBV20-1 | NA | 12
CAWSRDRGNTEAFF | TGTGCCTGGAGTCGGGACAGGGGGAACACTGAAGCTTTCTTT | TRBJ1-1 | TRBD1 | TRBV30 | few | 14
CSAPDTSGSWTDTQYF | TGCAGTGCTCCCGACACTAGCGGGAGTTGGACAGATACGCAGTATTTT | TRBJ2-3 | TRBD2 | TRBV20-1 | many | 16